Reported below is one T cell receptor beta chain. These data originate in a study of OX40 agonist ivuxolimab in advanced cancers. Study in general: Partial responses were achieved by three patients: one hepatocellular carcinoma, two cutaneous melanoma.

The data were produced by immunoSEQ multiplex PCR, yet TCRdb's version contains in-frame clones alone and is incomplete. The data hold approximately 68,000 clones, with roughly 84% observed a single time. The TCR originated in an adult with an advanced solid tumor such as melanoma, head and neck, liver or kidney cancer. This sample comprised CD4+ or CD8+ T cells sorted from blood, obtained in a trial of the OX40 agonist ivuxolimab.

The CDR3 region is CASSRTGNYGYTF. CDR3 in DNA: TGTGCCAGCAGCCGGACAGGGAACTATGGCTACACCTTC. The chain recombines TRBV6-5 with TRBJ1-2; TRBD1 matches at 8 bases. Germline CDR1 reads MNHEY; CDR2 reads SVGAGI. Unmatched junction bases numbered 2, after V lost 6 bases and J lost 2 bases. The CDR3 totals 13 residues.